Presented here are 22 T cell receptor beta chains from one specimen sequenced in a study of blood T cell repertoires in COVID-19 (dated by TCRdb to 2018 to 2020). Library method: the immunoSEQ multiplex PCR assay. TCRdb retrieved this table from immuneACCESS and kept in-frame rearrangements only. Not all clones are present; in checked studies, unresolved V genes account for under half, and no reason is known for the remainder. The sample table contains about 200,000 clones; only one count was recorded for roughly 85% of them. The ten most abundant clones make up approximately 2.1% of the sample. Input material: peripheral blood. The receptors were gathered from a man aged 25 to 40 who had recovered from COVID-19.

The V gene is TRBV5-1, the J gene TRBJ2-5; D is ambiguous. The CDR3 is 16 residues long. Trimming pared 4 bases from V and 4 bases from J, leaving 20 bases between. The germline CDR1 and CDR2 sequences are SGHRS and YFSETQ. CDR3 amino acids: CASSPDVIAVRETQYF. The CDR3 bases are TGCGCCAGCAGCCCCGATGTAATTGCGGTTCGAGAGACCCAGTACTTC.

The V and J genes are TRBV7-6 and TRBJ2-6, with no clear D. V was cut by 5 bases and J by 0 bases, with 11 bases left in between. The CDR3 loop spans 16 amino acids. CDR1 and CDR2 from the germline V gene are SGHVS and FNYEAQ. Here the CDR3 reads CASSANRASGANVLTF. The CDR3 DNA reads as TGTGCCAGCAGCGCAAACAGAGCCTCTGGGGCCAACGTCCTGACTTTC.

The chain carries TRBV7-9 and TRBJ1-2, with no clear D. This CDR3 has 14 residues. With 0 bases removed from V and 2 bases from J, the gap between germline ends came to 7 bases. CDR1 and CDR2 from the germline V gene are SEHNR and FQNEAQ (reference sequence). The DNA for the CDR3 is TGTGCCAGCAGCTTAGCTGGGAGGAACTATGGCTACACCTTC. This sequence encodes CASSLAGRNYGYTF.

This clone showed up just a few times. J is TRBJ2-5 and V is TRBV7-8, with TRBD1 as a possible D gene (5 bases). The germline V and J ends were trimmed by 5 bases and 4 bases, with 23 bases remaining between them. Germline-derived CDR1 and CDR2 are SGHVS and FQNEAQ. The CDR3 is made up of 17 amino acids. In nucleotides, the CDR3 is TGTGCCAGCAGCCCCAGGGCAGGGTCGACGGTTAGAGAGACCCAGTACTTC. Its translation: CASSPRAGSTVRETQYF.

The chain combines TRBV5-4 with TRBJ1-1, with a possible D match to TRBD1 (6 bases). Deletions cut 1 base from V and 1 base from J, with 8 bases between. CDR1 is SGHNT and CDR2 is YYREEE in the germline V gene (reference sequence). The CDR3 is 14 residues long. The CDR3 spells CASSLLTGNTEAFF. CDR3 nucleotides: TGTGCCAGCAGCTTGTTGACAGGGAACACTGAAGCTTTCTTT. The variable domain in full, with the rest retrieved from reference TRBV5-4 and TRBJ1-1, is ETGVTQSPTHLIKTRGQQVTLRCSSQSGHNTVSWYQQALGQGPQFIFQYYREEENGRGNFPPRFSGLQFPNYSSELNVNALELDDSALYLCASSLLTGNTEAFFGQGTRLTVV.

The chain carries TRBV4-3 and TRBJ2-7; 7 positions match TRBD1. V lost 4 bases and J lost 3; bases outside the gene matches: 9. The CDR3 runs 15 residues. Per germline, CDR1 LGHNA and CDR2 YSLEER. The CDR3 DNA is TGCGCCAGCAGCCCCACACAGGGGCAAAGCTACGAGCAGTACTTC. Its protein product is CASSPTQGQSYEQYF.

This clone was observed a few times. This chain uses TRBV4-1 with TRBJ2-5, with 13 bases identical to TRBD2. After removal of 4 bases from V and 7 bases from J, the junction contained 0 bases not matched to a gene. The length of the CDR3 is 13 residues. CDR1 and CDR2 (germline): MGHRA, YSYEKL. The CDR3 spells CASSRTSGGTQYF. The CDR3 nucleotides read TGCGCCAGCAGCCGGACTAGCGGGGGGACCCAGTACTTC.

This clone was seen once. The chain combines TRBV7-2 with TRBJ1-1; D call uncertain. The V gene's germline CDR1 is SGHTA and CDR2 FQGNSA. The CDR3 consists of 18 residues. V was pared by 2 bases and J by 6 bases, with 25 bases between. The CDR3 sequence: CASSLSTHAGYGISEAFF. CDR3 bases: TGTGCCAGCAGCTTAAGTACCCACGCCGGGTACGGGATCTCTGAAGCTTTCTTT.

This chain connects TRBV5-1 to TRBJ1-2; 8 positions agree with TRBD1. V lost 4 bases and J lost 7; bases outside the gene matches: 18. CDR3 size: 17 residues. Germline loops: CDR1 SGHRS, CDR2 YFSETQ. The CDR3 loop is CASSTGQGSNLVSGYTF. CDR3 sequence (DNA): TGCGCCAGCAGCACAGGACAGGGAAGTAATTTGGTTAGTGGCTACACCTTC.

This clone was observed a single time. The chain is built from TRBV6-2 or TRBV6-3 and TRBJ1-1; D unclear. The germline V and J ends were trimmed by 6 bases and 6 bases, with 23 bases remaining between them. Per germline, CDR1 MNHEY and CDR2 SVGEGT. The CDR3 extends over 16 amino acids. CDR3 sequence (DNA): TGTGCCAGCAGCCCCTTTATGGGCGTTAAAGGCTCTGAAGCTTTCTTT. Residues: CASSPFMGVKGSEAFF.

This clone appeared once. This rearrangement joins TRBV5-1 to TRBJ2-7; D perhaps matches TRBD1 (7 bases). This CDR3 spans 16 amino acids. Germline V gene data show CDR1 as SGHRS and CDR2 as YFSETQ. V lost 4 bases, J lost 3 bases, and 20 bases lay in between. The CDR3 reads CASSRSGGTAYYEQYF. The CDR3 DNA sequence: TGCGCCAGCAGCAGGAGTGGCGGGACAGCCTACTACGAGCAGTACTTC.

The rearrangement links TRBV7-6 to TRBJ2-7; TRBD1 might be the D (5 bases). In germline, CDR1 is SGHVS, CDR2 FNYEAQ. This CDR3 region has 17 residues. Trimming stripped 4 bases from V and 0 bases from J, with 19 bases between. Written as DNA, the CDR3 is TGTGCCAGCAGCTCTCCCCTGGACACTCTATACTCCTACGAGCAGTACTTC. Translated, it gives CASSSPLDTLYSYEQYF.

Only one count was recorded for this clone. The CDR3 DNA reads as TGTGCCAGCAGCCAAAACGCGGGGAGCACAGATACGCAGTATTTT. Translated: CASSQNAGSTDTQYF. The V gene is TRBV4-2, the J gene TRBJ2-3; D perhaps matches TRBD2 (6 bases). This CDR3 is built from 15 residues. With 2 bases removed from V and 0 bases from J, the gap between germline ends came to 9 bases. Per germline, CDR1 LGHNA and CDR2 YNFKEQ.

This sequence joins TRBV2 and TRBJ2-1; a weak D match, TRBD2 (6 bases). Deletions cut 5 bases from V and 5 bases from J, with 16 bases between. Germline V CDR1 and CDR2: SNHLY, FYNNEI. The CDR3 runs 15 residues. The chain's CDR3 is CASSIGGRGDNEQFF. The CDR3 DNA is TGTGCCAGCAGTATAGGTGGGCGGGGCGACAATGAGCAGTTCTTC. The complete variable domain, with remaining parts taken from reference TRBV2 and TRBJ2-1, reads EPEVTQTPSHQVTQMGQEVILRCVPISNHLYFYWYRQILGQKVEFLVSFYNNEISEKSEIFDDQFSVERPDGSNFTLKIRSTKLEDSAMYFCASSIGGRGDNEQFFGPGTRLTVL.

V is TRBV5-1 and J is TRBJ1-1; possible D gene TRBD1, 5 bases. Deletions cut 0 bases from V and 10 bases from J, with 10 bases between. The CDR3 contains 12 residues. Germline assignment: CDR1 SGHRS and CDR2 YFSETQ. CDR3 coding DNA: TGCGCCAGCAGCTTGGAGGCAGGGCGAGCTTTCTTT. It specifies CASSLEAGRAFF.

The genes are TRBV30 and TRBJ2-1; unclear D gene. V was trimmed by 4 bases and J by 0 bases, leaving 10 bases between them. CDR3 length equals 14 residues. CDR1 is GTSNPN, CDR2 SVGIG, per germline (reference sequence). The CDR3 nucleotides read TGTGCCTGGAAGCGTCCGAGCTCCTACAATGAGCAGTTCTTC. It is translated as CAWKRPSSYNEQFF.

CDR3 DNA: TGCAGCGTTGTTTATATGAACACTGAAGCTTTCTTT. Encoded protein: CSVVYMNTEAFF. This chain joins TRBV29-1 and TRBJ1-1; no firm D call. The CDR3 covers 12 residues. Germline V lookup: CDR1 SQVTM, CDR2 ANQGSEA. Trimming took off 4 bases at V and 0 bases at J, with 6 bases between the two ends.

The chain joins TRBV3-1 (or the pseudogene TRBV3-2) to TRBJ2-7; D might be TRBD2 (6 bases). The germline V gene has CDR1 LGHDT and CDR2 YNNKEL (reference sequence). The V end was cut by 0 bases, the J end by 3 bases, with 9 bases between. The CDR3 totals 14 residues. CDR3 sequence reads: CASSQDPRGYEQYF. The CDR3 nucleotides read TGTGCCAGCAGCCAAGATCCGCGGGGCTACGAGCAGTACTTC.

Remarks on this clone: Sequence at one end of the junction differs from germline and may be a read error. DNA for the CDR3: TGTGCTAGTGGTTTGGCACCTGGTACGTCTGGAGCGCTCTACTTC. It yields the protein CASGLAPGTSGALYF. The chain combines TRBV12-5 with TRBJ1-2; D is unclear. This CDR3 contains 15 residues. CDR1 and CDR2 (germline): LGHNT, FRNRAP.

J is TRBJ2-2 and V is TRBV6-1; 10 nucleotides align to TRBD1. CDR3 length equals 18 residues. The V and J ends lost 4 bases and 3 bases, in that order; junction bases with no gene match: 11. The V gene's germline CDR1 is MNHNS and CDR2 SASEGT. CDR3 DNA: TGTGCCAGCAGTGGGACAGGGGGTTTCTACTGGGACACCGGGGAGCTGTTTTTT. This encodes CASSGTGGFYWDTGELFF.

This rearrangement joins TRBV5-6 to TRBJ1-1, with 7 bases that match TRBD1. CDR3 size: 15 residues. J was trimmed by 3 bases and V by 0 bases; bases with no gene match: 5. Germline CDR1 and CDR2: SGHDT and YYEEEE. As DNA, the CDR3 is TGTGCCAGCAGCTTGGGAACAGGGGCGGACACTGAAGCTTTCTTT. It translates to CASSLGTGADTEAFF.

The V and J genes are TRBV10-3 and TRBJ2-3, with TRBD2 matching 7 bases. The germline V gene has CDR1 ENHRY and CDR2 SYGVKD. This CDR3 is 15 amino acids long. V lost 11 bases and J lost 0; bases outside the gene matches: 11. CDR3: CAGGSSGASTDTQYF. For the CDR3, the DNA is TGTGCCGGGGGGTCCAGCGGGGCGAGCACAGATACGCAGTATTTT.